The 6 T cell receptor beta chains below all came from one sample that was sequenced in a study of siplizumab effects on memory and regulatory T cells. The table came from immunoSEQ multiplex PCR; TCRdb's copy has only in-frame clones and leaves some out. Among over 100,000 clones listed, about 93% were seen once. Material for sequencing was Tregs sorted from blood. These receptors all come from a human donor in good health.

This chain connects TRBV30 to TRBJ2-7; 8 nucleotides align to TRBD2. With 6 bases clipped from V and 3 bases from J, the junction kept 7 bases outside the gene matches. From germline, CDR1 is GTSNPN and CDR2 SVGIG (reference sequence). The CDR3 is made up of 13 amino acids. The DNA of the CDR3 is TGTGCCTGTCTCGGGGGGGGTGGCTACGAGCAGTACTTC. It yields the protein CACLGGGGYEQYF.

The V gene is TRBV4-3, the J gene TRBJ1-2; D may be TRBD1 (5 bases). Per germline, CDR1 LGHNA and CDR2 YSLEER. CDR3 length equals 14 residues. V lost 0 bases to trimming and J lost 7 bases, with 12 bases between them. CDR3 sequence: CASSQDSGAGGYTF. The CDR3 DNA sequence: TGCGCCAGCAGCCAAGATAGTGGGGCGGGTGGCTACACCTTC.

The gene calls are TRBV6-1 and TRBJ1-2, with 7 positions matching TRBD1. The CDR3 has 14 amino acids. The germline CDR1 and CDR2 sequences are MNHNS and SASEGT. The V segment lost 5 bases and the J segment 2 bases; nucleotides outside the gene matches: 5. CDR3 bases: TGTGCCAGCAGTACCCGACAGGGAAACTATGGCTACACCTTC. Its translation: CASSTRQGNYGYTF.

The rearrangement joins TRBV27 to TRBJ1-6; 7 nucleotides match TRBD1. CDR1 is MNHEY and CDR2 is SMNVEV in the germline V gene (reference sequence). Trimming cost V 6 bases and J 2 bases; bases outside gene matches: 4. The CDR3 contains 15 residues. The CDR3 is CASRYQGAYNSPLHF. The CDR3 DNA reads TGTGCCAGCAGGTACCAGGGGGCCTATAATTCACCCCTCCACTTT.

The chain couples TRBV10-3 to TRBJ2-7, with D perhaps matching TRBD2 (6 bases). The CDR3 length is 15 residues. V was shortened by 2 bases and J by 0 bases, with 11 bases between the two germline ends. CDR1 is ENHRY and CDR2 is SYGVKD in the germline V gene. CDR3 coding DNA: TGTGCCATCAGTGAGGGGACTCATCGCTCCTACGAGCAGTACTTC. Amino acid sequence: CAISEGTHRSYEQYF.

J is TRBJ2-5 and V is TRBV27; D uncertain. The CDR3 sequence is 11 residues long. Germline loops: CDR1 MNHEY, CDR2 SMNVEV (reference sequence). Trimming left V 3 bases short and J 6 bases short, with 5 bases between. The CDR3 loop is CASSFGKTQYF. For the CDR3, the DNA is TGTGCCAGCAGTTTTGGAAAGACCCAGTACTTC.